This T cell receptor (beta chain) was obtained from a study of response to subunit inactivated influenza vaccine. Study results and limitations: Each seasonal influenza vaccination recruits few new T cells, the authors suggested.

This CDR3 comprises 19 residues. Germline V gene data show CDR1 as SNHLY and CDR2 as FYNNEI. The V gene end was trimmed by 2 bases and the J gene end by 0 bases; junction bases not matched to a gene: 12. About this clonotype itself: Antigen: not known.

One entry per CDR3 protein results from TCRdb running MiXCR on the RT-PCR reads. The table has 530,000 or so distinct CDR3 sequences, 12% to 15% seen once. V usage is TRBV2 and J usage is TRBJ2-4; 8 bases map to TRBD1. Sequenced here: PBMCs from blood, sampled 11 to 12 days after vaccination. The receptor was isolated from a man aged 50 to 59 who received an inactivated influenza vaccine. The CDR3 DNA reads TGTGCCAGCAGTGAACGAGGACAGGGAGGACTGCTAGCCAAAAACATTCAGTACTTC. Its protein product is CASSERGQGGLLAKNIQYF.